Below, 3 T cell receptor beta chains from the same sample are listed, as sequenced in a study of identical twins. One entry per CDR3 protein, called by TCRdb with MiXCR from the 5' RACE reads. The data show approximately 670,000 distinct CDR3 sequences, around 5.7% seen once. The source material was naive T cells sorted from blood. All receptors derive from a man younger than 35 in good health.

The chain uses TRBV7-2 and TRBJ2-7; D is ambiguous. The germline V and J ends were trimmed by 5 bases and 3 bases, with 17 bases remaining between them. The CDR3 runs to 15 residues. The germline gives CDR1 SGHTA, CDR2 FQGNSA. CDR3 bases: TGTGCCAGCAGCCCGAGTCCGACGGTTTTCTACGAGCAGTACTTC. Its translation: CASSPSPTVFYEQYF.

Ten or more counts support this clonotype. This rearrangement joins TRBV7-9 to TRBJ2-7; D could derive from TRBD1 or TRBD2 (5 bases each). The CDR3 has 15 residues. Trimming shortened V by 4 bases and J by 7 bases, and 20 bases separated the two germline ends. CDR1 and CDR2 from the germline V gene are SEHNR and FQNEAQ (reference sequence). CDR3 in DNA: TGTGCCAGCAGCTCACAAGGGACGGACGCTAGGGAGCAGTACTTC. Residues: CASSSQGTDAREQYF. Full variable domain (remainder filled in from reference TRBV7-9 and TRBJ2-7): DTGVSQNPRHKITKRGQNVTFRCDPISEHNRLYWYRQTLGQGPEFLTYFQNEAQLEKSRLLSDRFSAERPKGSFSTLEIQRTEQGDSAMYLCASSSQGTDAREQYFGPGTRLTVT.

This clonotype was counted at least ten times. The chain couples TRBV7-6 to TRBJ1-5; possible D gene TRBD1, 6 bases. The CDR3 covers 18 residues. With 0 bases removed from V and 0 bases from J, the gap between germline ends came to 15 bases. CDR1 and CDR2 from the germline V gene are SGHVS and FNYEAQ. The DNA of the CDR3 is TGTGCCAGCAGCTTAGCTCCAGGGGCCGATTTTAGCAATCAGCCCCAGCATTTT. Encoded protein: CASSLAPGADFSNQPQHF.